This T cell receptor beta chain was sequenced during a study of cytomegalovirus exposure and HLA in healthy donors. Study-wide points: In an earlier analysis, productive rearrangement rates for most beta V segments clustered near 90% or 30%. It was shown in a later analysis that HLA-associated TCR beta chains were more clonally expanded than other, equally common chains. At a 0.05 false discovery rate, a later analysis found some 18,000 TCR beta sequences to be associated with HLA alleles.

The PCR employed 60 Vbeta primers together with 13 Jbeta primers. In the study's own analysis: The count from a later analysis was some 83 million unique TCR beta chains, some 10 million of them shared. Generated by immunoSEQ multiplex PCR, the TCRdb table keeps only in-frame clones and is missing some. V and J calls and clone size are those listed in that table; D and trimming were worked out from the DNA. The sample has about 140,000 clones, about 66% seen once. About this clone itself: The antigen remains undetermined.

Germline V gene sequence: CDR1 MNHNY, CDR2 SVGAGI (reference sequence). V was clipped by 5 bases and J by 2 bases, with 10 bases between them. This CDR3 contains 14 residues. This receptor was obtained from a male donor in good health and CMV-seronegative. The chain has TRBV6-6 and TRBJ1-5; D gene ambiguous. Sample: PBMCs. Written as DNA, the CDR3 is TGTGCCAGCAGTCCCCGGGGAGGCAATCAGCCCCAGCATTTT. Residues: CASSPRGGNQPQHF.